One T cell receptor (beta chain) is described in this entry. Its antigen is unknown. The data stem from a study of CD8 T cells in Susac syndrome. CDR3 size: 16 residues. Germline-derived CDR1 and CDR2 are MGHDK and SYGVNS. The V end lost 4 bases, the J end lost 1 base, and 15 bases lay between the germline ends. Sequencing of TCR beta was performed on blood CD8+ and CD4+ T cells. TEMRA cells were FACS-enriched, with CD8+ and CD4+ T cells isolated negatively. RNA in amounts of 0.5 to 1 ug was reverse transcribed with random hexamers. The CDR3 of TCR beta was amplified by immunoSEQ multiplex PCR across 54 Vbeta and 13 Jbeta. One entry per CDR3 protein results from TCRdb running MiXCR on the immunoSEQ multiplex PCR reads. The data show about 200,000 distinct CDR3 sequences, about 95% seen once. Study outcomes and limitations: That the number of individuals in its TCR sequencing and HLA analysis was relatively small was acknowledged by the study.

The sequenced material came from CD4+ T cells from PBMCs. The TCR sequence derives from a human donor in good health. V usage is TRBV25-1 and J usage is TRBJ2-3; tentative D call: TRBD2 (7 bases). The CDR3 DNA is TGTGCCAGCAGTGTTTTGCGGGGGCGCGGCACAGATACGCAGTATTTT. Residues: CASSVLRGRGTDTQYF.